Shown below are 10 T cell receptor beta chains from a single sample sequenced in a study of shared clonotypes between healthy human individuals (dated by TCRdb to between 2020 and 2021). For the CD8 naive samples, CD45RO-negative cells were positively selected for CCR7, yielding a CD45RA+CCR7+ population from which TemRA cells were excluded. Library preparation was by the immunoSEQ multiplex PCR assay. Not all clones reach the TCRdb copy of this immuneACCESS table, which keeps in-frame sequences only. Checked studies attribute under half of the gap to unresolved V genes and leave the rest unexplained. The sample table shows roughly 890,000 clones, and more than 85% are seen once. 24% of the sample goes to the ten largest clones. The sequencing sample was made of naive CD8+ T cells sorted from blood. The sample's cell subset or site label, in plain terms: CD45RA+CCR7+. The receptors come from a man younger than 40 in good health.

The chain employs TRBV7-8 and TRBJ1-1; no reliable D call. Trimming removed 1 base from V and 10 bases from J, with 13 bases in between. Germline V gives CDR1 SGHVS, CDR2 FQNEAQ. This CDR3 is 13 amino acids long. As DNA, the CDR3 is TGTGCCAGCAGCTTAGGCGGAGGGCCTAGAGCTTTCTTT. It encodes CASSLGGGPRAFF.

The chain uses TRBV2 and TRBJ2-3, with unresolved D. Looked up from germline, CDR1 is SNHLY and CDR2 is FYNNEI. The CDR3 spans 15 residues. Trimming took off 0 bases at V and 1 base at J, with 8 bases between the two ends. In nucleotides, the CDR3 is TGTGCCAGCAGTGAAGCCGGGTGGGGCACAGATACGCAGTATTTT. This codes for CASSEAGWGTDTQYF.

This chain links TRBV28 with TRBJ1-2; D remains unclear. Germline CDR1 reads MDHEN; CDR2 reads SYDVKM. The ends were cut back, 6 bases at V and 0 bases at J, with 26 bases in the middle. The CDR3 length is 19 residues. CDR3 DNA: TGTGCCAGCAGCCCCATATGGGGAGCCCATAGGTCCGCTAACTATGGCTACACCTTC. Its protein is CASSPIWGAHRSANYGYTF.

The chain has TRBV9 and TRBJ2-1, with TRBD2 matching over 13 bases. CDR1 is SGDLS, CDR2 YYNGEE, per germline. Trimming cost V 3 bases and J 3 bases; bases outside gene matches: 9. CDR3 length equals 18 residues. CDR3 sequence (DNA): TGTGCCAGCAGCGGATCAACTACTAGCGGGAGGGGCTACAATGAGCAGTTCTTC. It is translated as CASSGSTTSGRGYNEQFF.

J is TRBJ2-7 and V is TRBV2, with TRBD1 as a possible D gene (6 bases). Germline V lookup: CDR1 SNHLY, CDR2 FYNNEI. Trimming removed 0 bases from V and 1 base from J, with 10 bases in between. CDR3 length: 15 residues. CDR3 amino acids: CASSEAWQGSYEQYF. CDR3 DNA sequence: TGTGCCAGCAGTGAAGCTTGGCAGGGGTCCTACGAGCAGTACTTC.

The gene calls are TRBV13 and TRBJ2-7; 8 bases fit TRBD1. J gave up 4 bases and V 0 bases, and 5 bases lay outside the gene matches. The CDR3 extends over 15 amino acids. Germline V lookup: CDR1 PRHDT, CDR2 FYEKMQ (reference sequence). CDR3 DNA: TGTGCCAGCAGCTTAGGCCTAGGACAGGGATACGAGCAGTACTTC. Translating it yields CASSLGLGQGYEQYF.

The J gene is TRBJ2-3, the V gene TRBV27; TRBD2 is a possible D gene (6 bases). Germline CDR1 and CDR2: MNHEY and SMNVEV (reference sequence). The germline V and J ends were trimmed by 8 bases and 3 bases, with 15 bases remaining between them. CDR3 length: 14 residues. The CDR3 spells CASGTTRTTDTQYF. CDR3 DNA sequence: TGTGCCAGCGGAACGACTAGAACGACAGATACGCAGTATTTT.

The DNA of the CDR3 is TGTGCCAGCAGCCACCCACAGAGGGGGGGAGGCTACACCTTC. The encoded protein is CASSHPQRGGGYTF. The chain employs TRBV7-9 and TRBJ1-2, with D maybe TRBD1 (6 bases). The V end was cut by 5 bases, the J end by 8 bases, with 18 bases between. The CDR3 is 14 residues long. Per the germline V gene, CDR1 is SEHNR and CDR2 is FQNEAQ (reference sequence).

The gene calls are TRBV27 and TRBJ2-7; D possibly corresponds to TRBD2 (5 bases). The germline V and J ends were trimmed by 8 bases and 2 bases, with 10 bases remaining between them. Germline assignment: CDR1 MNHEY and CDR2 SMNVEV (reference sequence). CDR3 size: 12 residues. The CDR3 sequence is CASGGAPYEQYF. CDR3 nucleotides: TGTGCCAGCGGAGGAGCCCCCTACGAGCAGTACTTC.

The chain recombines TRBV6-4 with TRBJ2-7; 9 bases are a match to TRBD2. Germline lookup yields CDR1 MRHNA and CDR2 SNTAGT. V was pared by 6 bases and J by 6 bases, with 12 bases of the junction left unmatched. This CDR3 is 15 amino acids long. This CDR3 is CASSEQGISGGEQYF. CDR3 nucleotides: TGTGCCAGCAGCGAGCAAGGCATTAGCGGGGGCGAGCAGTACTTC.